Sequencing of this TCR beta chain was carried out in a study of prognosis after radiotherapy for stage I lung cancer. As for the study in general: Progression was not significant in fewer than 16 patients, whereas a few developed distant metastases (median around seven months) after radiotherapy.

Losses at the gene ends were 8 bases for V and 2 bases for J; bases not matched to a gene: 3. The CDR3 sequence is 14 residues long. Per the germline V gene, CDR1 is LNHDA and CDR2 is SQIVND (reference sequence). General study findings and limits: Stereotactic body radiation therapy was followed by a fall in unique TCR clone counts, with a median of roughly 9,300 versus 7,200.

The authors amplified TCR beta CDR3 from genomic DNA using two-round multiplex PCR. The first PCR round targeted every TRBV and TRBJ gene with specific primers. Universal primers drove the second round of PCR amplification. From the multiplex PCR reads, TCRdb called clonotypes with MiXCR, one entry per CDR3 protein. The sample contains 26,000 or so distinct CDR3 sequences, about 32% of which appear only once. This clonotype is deemed medium-sized. Its antigen is undetermined. There were no patients with prior chemotherapy, radiotherapy or other malignancies, and all were node-negative on CT and PET/CT.

The J gene is TRBJ2-7, the V gene TRBV19, with 13 bases lining up with TRBD2. The receptor comes from a donor over 45 with non-small cell lung cancer. Sequencing used PBMCs, obtained before or after stereotactic body radiation therapy (not recorded which). This CDR3 is CASGGTSGTYEQYF. The CDR3 DNA reads as TGTGCCAGTGGGGGGACTAGCGGGACCTACGAGCAGTACTTC.